This T cell receptor (beta chain) was identified in a study of PD-1 blockade in classical Hodgkin lymphoma. Overall study findings and caveats: As was reported, newly diagnosed patients showed lower baseline TCR diversity than healthy donors did. Repertoire differences have undefined causes, possibly disease activity or prior therapy.

Regarding time point: newly diagnosed, previously untreated cHL patient sample. For comparison, PBMCs from newly diagnosed, untreated classical Hodgkin lymphoma were used. Libraries were prepared by immunoSEQ multiplex PCR; TCRdb keeps only in-frame clonotypes and omits some of them. The table lists some 27,000 clones, roughly nine tenths of them singletons. As regards this clone: The antigen is not known.

Germline CDR1 and CDR2: KGHSH and LQKENI. Trimming cost V 1 base and J 1 base, with 11 bases left between them. The CDR3 extends over 16 amino acids. The sequence came from a human donor with classical Hodgkin lymphoma. The chain couples TRBV18 to TRBJ1-5; weak D call: TRBD1 (5 bases). The sequenced sample consisted of peripheral blood mononuclear cells (PBMCs). The CDR3 nucleotides are TGTGCCAGCTCACCACAGGCCCAGGGAAGCAATCAGCCCCAGCATTTT. This codes for CASSPQAQGSNQPQHF.